This T cell receptor (beta chain) was sequenced in a study of blood T cells in healthy people across ages. This CDR3 region has 14 residues. Germline V lookup: CDR1 MNHNS, CDR2 SASEGT. After removal of 2 bases from V and 9 bases from J, the junction contained 7 bases not matched to a gene. Together with a sample-barcoded 5' primer, a J-beta primer mix was included in a second PCR lasting about 7 to 11 cycles. TCRdb called the 5' RACE reads again in MiXCR, with one record for every CDR3 protein. The repertoire has approximately 800,000 distinct CDR3 sequences, 46% of them found once; the top ten carry 15% to 20%. This clonotype was seen a few times.

The V and J genes are TRBV6-1 and TRBJ1-1, with 9 bases matching TRBD1. Sequencing was carried out using blood. The sequence was collected from a man older than 75 in good health. The CDR3 reads CASSETDRGEKAFF. The CDR3 DNA reads TGTGCCAGCAGTGAAACGGACAGGGGCGAGAAAGCTTTCTTT.